This T cell receptor (beta chain) came from a study of spatial heterogeneity in lung cancer. This clonotype was recorded many times. Germline V gives CDR1 DFQATT, CDR2 SNEGSKA (reference sequence). Trimming cost V 6 bases and J 3 bases; bases outside gene matches: 3. The CDR3 covers 12 residues. TCRdb passed the 5' RACE reads through MiXCR, listing each CDR3 protein once. The profile shows about 52,000 distinct CDR3 sequences, roughly 8.1% of them singletons. Time point here: blood at routine non-recurrence follow-up after resection. Sequencing of whole RNA from tumor, nontumor lung or frozen PBMC involved no sorting.

The clonotype comes from a female donor with early-stage non-small cell lung cancer. V and J are TRBV20-1 and TRBJ2-3; 7 positions match TRBD1. The starting material was PBMCs, obtained at follow-up. In DNA, the CDR3 is TGCAGTGCCGTACAGGGGACAGATACGCAGTATTTT. It yields the protein CSAVQGTDTQYF.